Shown below are 26 T cell receptor beta chains from a single sample sequenced in a study of T cell responses to AZD1222 COVID-19 vaccine. The protocol was immunoSEQ multiplex PCR, while the TCRdb copy is restricted to in-frame clones and leaves out a portion. The data contain over 100,000 clones, 87% of them singletons. This material consisted of peripheral blood, taken on day 0 of AZD1222 vaccination. The source is an adult in good health.

This chain uses TRBV10-2 with TRBJ2-3; TRBD1 matches at 12 bases. The ends lost 4 bases at V and 4 bases at J; junction bases unmatched: 3. Looked up from germline, CDR1 is WSHSY and CDR2 is SAAADI. The CDR3 is 15 amino acids. Here the CDR3 DNA reads TGCGCCAGCAGTGGGGGGACAGGGGGCTCAGATACGCAGTATTTT. The encoded protein is CASSGGTGGSDTQYF.

This chain joins TRBV6-5 and TRBJ2-7, with D perhaps matching TRBD1 or TRBD2 (6 bases each). The V gene lost 6 bases and the J gene lost 2 bases, with 14 bases spanning the gap. The CDR3 spans 14 residues. Germline V CDR1 and CDR2: MNHEY, SVGAGI. The CDR3 region is CASSRGRAAYEQYF. The CDR3 DNA is TGTGCCAGCAGCCGGGGGCGGGCGGCCTACGAGCAGTACTTC.

The chain is built from TRBV29-1 and TRBJ2-5; 7 positions match TRBD1. After removal of 5 bases from V and 1 base from J, the junction contained 10 bases not matched to a gene. Germline CDR1 SQVTM, CDR2 ANQGSEA. The CDR3 is made up of 15 amino acids. The CDR3 nucleotides read TGCAGCGTTCCGATCGTAGGGGGCTCCCAAGAGACCCAGTACTTC. This translates into CSVPIVGGSQETQYF.

The V gene is TRBV4-3, the J gene TRBJ2-7; TRBD1 matches 8 bases. V trimming: 0 bases; J trimming: 2 bases; junction bases outside the gene matches: 3. Germline V gene sequence: CDR1 LGHNA, CDR2 YSLEER. This CDR3 region has 15 residues. The CDR3 DNA reads as TGCGCCAGCAGCCAAGACGACAGGGGAACCTACGAGCAGTACTTC. Translation: CASSQDDRGTYEQYF.

The chain recombines TRBV19 with TRBJ2-3, with 13 bases matching TRBD2. The CDR3 covers 18 residues. CDR1 and CDR2 from the germline V gene are LNHDA and SQIVND (reference sequence). Trimming took 0 bases from V and 2 from J; bases not matched to a gene: 5. This chain's CDR3 is CASSIEILAGGITDTQYF. DNA of the CDR3: TGTGCCAGTAGTATAGAAATACTAGCGGGAGGGATCACAGATACGCAGTATTTT.

This chain uses TRBV6-1 with TRBJ2-3; 13 nucleotides align to TRBD2. CDR3 size: 17 residues. Germline V lookup: CDR1 MNHNS, CDR2 SASEGT. V was pared by 1 base and J by 1 base, with 2 bases of the junction left unmatched. In DNA form, the CDR3 reads TGTGCCAGCAGTGAAGGGACTAGCGGGAGTGGCACAGATACGCAGTATTTT. Protein sequence: CASSEGTSGSGTDTQYF.

The rearrangement links TRBV6-5 to TRBJ2-5; D unclear. This CDR3 contains 16 residues. CDR1 is MNHEY, CDR2 SVGAGI, per germline. Deletions cut 0 bases from V and 1 base from J, with 12 bases between. In nucleotides, the CDR3 is TGTGCCAGCAGTTACTCGTTGTTGGGGTCCCAAGAGACCCAGTACTTC. It encodes CASSYSLLGSQETQYF.

The gene calls are TRBV12-3 or TRBV12-4 and TRBJ1-5, with D hard to call. The CDR3 has 12 amino acids. The V end lost 5 bases, the J end lost 11 bases, and 13 bases lay between the germline ends. The CDR3 DNA reads TGTGCCAGCAGTCCGCCCCTAGGGTCCCAGCATTTT. This sequence encodes CASSPPLGSQHF.

This chain connects TRBV7-2 to TRBJ2-5; the match to TRBD2 covers 9 bases. Trimming at V came to 1 base and at J to 4 bases, leaving 4 bases not matched to a gene. The germline V gene encodes CDR1 SGHTA and CDR2 FQGNSA. This CDR3 has 15 residues. DNA for the CDR3: TGTGCCAGCAGCTTAGGAGCGGGAGGACGAGAGACCCAGTACTTC. Translation: CASSLGAGGRETQYF.

The V gene is TRBV7-2, the J gene TRBJ1-2, with 7 bases identical to TRBD1. Germline loops: CDR1 SGHTA, CDR2 FQGNSA. After removal of 5 bases from V and 8 bases from J, the junction contained 8 bases not matched to a gene. There are 13 residues in the CDR3. The CDR3 region is CASSRDSLRGYTF. The CDR3, as DNA: TGTGCCAGCAGCCGGGACAGCCTTAGGGGCTACACCTTC.

This clone was observed a single time. The chain has TRBV2 and TRBJ2-7, with 7 bases aligning to TRBD2. V trimming: 8 bases; J trimming: 6 bases; junction bases outside the gene matches: 10. The CDR3 contains 13 residues. Germline V gene lookup returns CDR1 SNHLY and CDR2 FYNNEI. The CDR3 loop reads CASGGAGPAEQYF. The CDR3 nucleotides are TGTGCCAGCGGGGGAGCGGGACCGGCCGAGCAGTACTTC.

The chain recombines TRBV5-1 with TRBJ2-1, with a possible D match to TRBD2 (5 bases). CDR3 size: 12 residues. The germline V and J ends were trimmed by 7 bases and 7 bases, with 12 bases remaining between them. Looked up from germline, CDR1 is SGHRS and CDR2 is YFSETQ. As DNA, the CDR3 is TGCGCCAGCTACTTACTAGTTAATGAGCAGTTCTTC. It codes for CASYLLVNEQFF. Variable domain in full (rest from reference TRBV5-1 and TRBJ2-1): KAGVTQTPRYLIKTRGQQVTLSCSPISGHRSVSWYQQTPGQGLQFLFEYFSETQRNKGNFPGRFSGRQFSNSRSEMNVSTLELGDSALYLCASYLLVNEQFFGPGTRLTVL.

V and J are TRBV7-2 and TRBJ2-7, with a tentative D call TRBD1 (6 bases). CDR3 length: 13 residues. Germline CDR1 SGHTA, CDR2 FQGNSA. Trimming cost V 5 bases and J 6 bases, with 14 bases left between them. The CDR3 region has the DNA TGTGCCAGCAGCCGTGACGCAGGGGCCGAGCAGTACTTC. Amino acid sequence: CASSRDAGAEQYF.

The V call is TRBV9, the J call TRBJ1-3; 7 bases fit TRBD1. Germline lookup yields CDR1 SGDLS and CDR2 YYNGEE. This CDR3 spans 16 amino acids. With 1 base clipped from V and 0 bases from J, the junction kept 4 bases outside the gene matches. The CDR3 nucleotides read TGTGCCAGCAGCGTAACCCGGGACAGCTCTGGAAACACCATATATTTT. Residues: CASSVTRDSSGNTIYF.

The count of this clone is one. J is TRBJ2-7 and V is TRBV19; D is unclear. The V end lost 5 bases, the J end lost 0 bases, and 11 bases lay between the germline ends. Germline V gene data show CDR1 as LNHDA and CDR2 as SQIVND (reference sequence). The CDR3 is 14 amino acids. Written as DNA, the CDR3 is TGTGCCAGTAGTCGATTGGGTACCTCCTACGAGCAGTACTTC. Protein product: CASSRLGTSYEQYF.

This clone was detected only once. The chain couples TRBV24-1 to TRBJ1-2; D perhaps matches TRBD1 (5 bases). The CDR3 has 15 amino acids. In germline, CDR1 is KGHDR, CDR2 SFDVKD. Deletions cut 3 bases from V and 0 bases from J, with 10 bases between. As DNA, the CDR3 is TGTGCCACCAGTGATGGGCCAGGGACTAACTATGGCTACACCTTC. Its translation: CATSDGPGTNYGYTF.

V gene TRBV6-5 combines with J gene TRBJ1-4; TRBD1 matches at 7 bases. Germline loops: CDR1 MNHEY, CDR2 SVGAGI. The V segment lost 5 bases and the J segment 8 bases; nucleotides outside the gene matches: 11. CDR3 size: 15 residues. The chain's CDR3 is CASSPPGRGNEKLFF. CDR3 nucleotide sequence: TGTGCCAGCAGTCCCCCGGGCAGGGGGAACGAAAAACTGTTTTTT.

The chain couples TRBV9 to TRBJ2-2; D is undetermined. The CDR3 totals 14 residues. Germline loops: CDR1 SGDLS, CDR2 YYNGEE. V lost 3 bases and J 2 bases, leaving 8 bases between the germline ends. DNA for the CDR3: TGTGCCAGCAGCGCGCGTCTCAACACCGGGGAGCTGTTTTTT. As protein: CASSARLNTGELFF.

V and J are TRBV6-5 and TRBJ1-1, with D unresolved. The CDR3 totals 13 residues. The V end was cut by 5 bases, the J end by 4 bases, with 11 bases between. From germline, CDR1 is MNHEY and CDR2 SVGAGI. CDR3 sequence reads: CASSHNTPTEAFF. The DNA for the CDR3 is TGTGCCAGCAGTCATAATACCCCCACTGAAGCTTTCTTT.

This clone was found once. The V gene is TRBV11-2, the J gene TRBJ2-2, with D uncertain. The germline gives CDR1 SGHAT, CDR2 FQNNGV. Trimming shortened V by 5 bases and J by 6 bases, and 10 bases separated the two germline ends. The CDR3 has 13 amino acids. This CDR3 is CASSTLLAGELFF. CDR3 sequence (DNA): TGTGCCAGCAGCACTCTTTTGGCCGGGGAGCTGTTTTTT. The full variable domain, its missing parts supplied by reference TRBV11-2 and TRBJ2-2, is EAGVAQSPRYKIIEKRQSVAFWCNPISGHATLYWYQQILGQGPKLLIQFQNNGVVDDSQLPKDRFSAERLKGVDSTLKIQPAKLEDSAVYLCASSTLLAGELFFGEGSRLTVL.

V is TRBV19 and J is TRBJ2-2; 7 positions match TRBD2. V dropped 4 bases and J dropped 1; count of bases not matched to a gene: 3. The CDR3 is made up of 15 amino acids. CDR1 LNHDA and CDR2 SQIVND come from the germline V gene (reference sequence). The CDR3 here is CASSSAGVNTGELFF. In DNA, the CDR3 is TGTGCCAGTAGTAGTGCGGGGGTGAACACCGGGGAGCTGTTTTTT.

This rearrangement joins TRBV7-9 to TRBJ2-3; 7 bases fit TRBD2. CDR1 is SEHNR, CDR2 FQNEAQ, per germline (reference sequence). This CDR3 comprises 16 residues. The trim removed 5 bases at V and 0 bases at J, leaving 8 bases unmatched. CDR3 protein: CASSDRGGPSTDTQYF. Here the CDR3 DNA reads TGTGCCAGCAGCGACCGCGGGGGACCTAGCACAGATACGCAGTATTTT.

The chain combines TRBV4-3 with TRBJ2-7; maybe TRBD2 (6 bases). Germline V CDR1 and CDR2: LGHNA, YSLEER. The CDR3 spans 12 residues. The V gene lost 2 bases and the J gene lost 7 bases, with 9 bases spanning the gap. In DNA form, the CDR3 reads TGCGCCAGCAGCCAACTTGGGGGGGAGCAGTACTTC. Translated, it gives CASSQLGGEQYF.

The chain links TRBV14 to TRBJ1-3; D gene unclear. Germline assignment: CDR1 SGHDN and CDR2 FVKESK. The CDR3 extends over 17 amino acids. The V and J ends lost 1 base and 1 base respectively, with 14 bases between them. The CDR3 nucleotides read TGTGCCAGCAGCCAAGTTATAAACAGAAGTTCTGGAAACACCATATATTTT. Amino acid sequence: CASSQVINRSSGNTIYF.

The chain carries TRBV3-1 (or the pseudogene TRBV3-2) and TRBJ1-2; tentatively, D is TRBD1 (6 bases). The CDR3 sequence is 14 residues long. Germline-derived CDR1 and CDR2 are LGHDT and YNNKEL (reference sequence). The V gene lost 4 bases and the J gene lost 8 bases, with 17 bases spanning the gap. CDR3: CASSLRDTALGYTF. The CDR3 DNA reads as TGTGCCAGCAGCCTCCGGGACACCGCGTTAGGCTACACCTTC.

This clone was seen a single time. The chain couples TRBV15 to TRBJ2-3, with 7 bases aligning to TRBD2. The CDR3 contains 17 residues. The J segment lost 4 bases and the V segment lost 0 bases, leaving 10 bases of the junction unmatched. Germline CDR1 LNHNV, CDR2 YYDKDF (reference sequence). DNA for the CDR3: TGTGCCACCAGCAGAGAGACCGGCGGGAGAACCGCAGATACGCAGTATTTT. Translated: CATSRETGGRTADTQYF.